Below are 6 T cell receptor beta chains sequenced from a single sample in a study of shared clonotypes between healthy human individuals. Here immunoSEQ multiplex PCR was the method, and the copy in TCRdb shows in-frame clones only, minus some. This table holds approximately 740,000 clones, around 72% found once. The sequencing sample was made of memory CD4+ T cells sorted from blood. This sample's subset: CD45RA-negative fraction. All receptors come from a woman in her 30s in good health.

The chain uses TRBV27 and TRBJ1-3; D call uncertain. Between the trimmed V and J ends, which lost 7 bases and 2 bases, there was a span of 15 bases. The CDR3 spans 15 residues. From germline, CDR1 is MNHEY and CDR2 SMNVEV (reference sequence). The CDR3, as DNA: TGTGCCAGCACCTCGGGAACAAGTCCTGGAAACACCATATATTTT. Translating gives CASTSGTSPGNTIYF.

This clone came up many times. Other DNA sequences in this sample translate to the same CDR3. The CDR3 reads CASSLEAGLAGESGELFF. As DNA, the CDR3 is TGTGCCAGCAGCCTGGAAGCGGGACTAGCGGGAGAGAGCGGGGAGCTGTTTTTT. V gene TRBV7-3 combines with J gene TRBJ2-2; 14 nucleotides agree with TRBD2. The CDR3 spans 18 residues. The trim removed 5 bases at V and 7 bases at J, leaving 12 bases unmatched. Germline V gene lookup returns CDR1 SGHTA and CDR2 FQGTGA.

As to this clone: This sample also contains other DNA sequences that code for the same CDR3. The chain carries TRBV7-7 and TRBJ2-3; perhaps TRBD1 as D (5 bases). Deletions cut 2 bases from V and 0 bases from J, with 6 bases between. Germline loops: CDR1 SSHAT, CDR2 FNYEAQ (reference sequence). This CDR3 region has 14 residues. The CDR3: CASSLSGSTDTQYF. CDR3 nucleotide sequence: TGTGCCAGCAGCTTATCAGGGAGCACAGATACGCAGTATTTT.

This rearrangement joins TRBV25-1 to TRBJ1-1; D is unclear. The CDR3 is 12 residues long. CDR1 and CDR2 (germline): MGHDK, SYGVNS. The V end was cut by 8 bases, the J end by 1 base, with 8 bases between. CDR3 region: CASQLANTEAFF. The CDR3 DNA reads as TGTGCCAGCCAACTGGCGAACACTGAAGCTTTCTTT. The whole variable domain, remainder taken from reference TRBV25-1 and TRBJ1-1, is EADIYQTPRYLVIGTGKKITLECSQTMGHDKMYWYQQDPGMELHLIHYSYGVNSTEKGDLSSESTVSRIRTEHFPLTLESARPSHTSQYLCASQLANTEAFFGQGTRLTVV.

The CDR3 sequence: CASSYSQGATHNEQFF. CDR3 nucleotides: TGTGCCAGCAGTTACTCCCAGGGAGCCACCCACAATGAGCAGTTCTTC. The chain uses TRBV6-6 and TRBJ2-1; possibly TRBD1 or TRBD2 for D (5 bases each). CDR1 is MNHNY, CDR2 SVGAGI, per germline (reference sequence). V was trimmed by 0 bases and J by 5 bases, leaving 14 bases between them. The CDR3 runs 16 residues.

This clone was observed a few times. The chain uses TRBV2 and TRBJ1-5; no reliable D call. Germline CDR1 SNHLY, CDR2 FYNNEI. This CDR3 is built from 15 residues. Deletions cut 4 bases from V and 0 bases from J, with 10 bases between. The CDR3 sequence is CASSVDPYSNQPQHF. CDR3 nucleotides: TGTGCCAGCAGTGTAGATCCATATAGCAATCAGCCCCAGCATTTT.